This T cell receptor (beta chain) was sequenced during a study of CD8 T cells in ankylosing spondylitis (TCRdb year 2017). In terms of the full investigation: The study set out to find disease-linked TCR variants by profiling T cell receptor beta repertoires in ankylosing spondylitis patients and healthy donors. The whole study cohort included 108 healthy donors and 25 ankylosing spondylitis patients. Peripheral blood samples were taken, and synovial fluid was additionally collected from ankylosing spondylitis patients. Summary of the overall study and its limitations: The disease-linked clones were reported as significantly enriched in matched synovial fluid samples from ankylosing spondylitis patients. Some of the motif variants had been reported before in the synovial fluid and blood of reactive arthritis patients, a finding that suggests common disease-initiation mechanisms. A TCR beta motif made up of about eight highly homologous amino acid variants appeared to be characteristic of blood from ankylosing spondylitis patients. The disease-linked clones had a CD8+ phenotype and were found at relatively low frequencies in peripheral blood.

From the cysteine up to the phenylalanine, the CDR3 has a length of 15 residues. Only the CDR3 region is kept as DNA, spanning 45 bases read in frame from base 1. In the germline V gene, CDR1 corresponds to SGHRS and CDR2 to YFSETQ. Trimming leaves V shorter by 1 base and J shorter by 5 bases, with the junction holding 8 bases beyond the gene matches. This clonotype was counted only a few times. Its antigen is still unknown. No base qualities exist here, and no much larger clone lies one base off it. Sequencing took place on an Illumina HiSeq 2500. TCR beta libraries were prepared by quantitative 5'-RACE with molecular barcodes. The study's processing was this. Disease-linked TCR variants were identified with a new computational method built on a probabilistic model of VDJ rearrangement. The raw public data were reprocessed by TCRdb itself: fastp quality trimming at Q25, MiXCR clonotype calling, in-frame beta chains only. Rows matching on CDR3 protein sequence are summarized as one entry with the most common DNA and genes. V and J calls and clone size were set by TCRdb, not the authors. Recorded for this sample are a few hundred thousand distinct CDR3 sequences; about an eighth of them occurred a single time. The ten largest make up under 7.5% of the sample.

Sequencing was done on a sample of blood, either unsorted or a sorted T cell fraction (not recorded which). The clonotype was recovered from a male donor with ankylosing spondylitis. The sequence joins TRBV5-1 to TRBJ2-5, and TRBD2 matches 7 of the central bases. The sequence in DNA is TGCGCCAGCAGCTTGACCGGACTAGAAACGGAGACCCAGTACTTC. Translated, it gives CASSLTGLETETQYF.